The 23 T cell receptor beta chains in this list originate from one sample, sequenced in a study of cytomegalovirus exposure and HLA in healthy donors. The PCR ran on 60 Vbeta and 13 Jbeta primers. The repertoire was sequenced with immunoSEQ multiplex PCR; TCRdb's copy has only in-frame clones and lacks some. The sample comprises some 120,000 clones, about 80% of which are singletons, and about 2.7% rests with the top ten. What was sequenced was PBMCs. The source of these receptors is a woman younger than 30 in good health and CMV-seropositive.

This clone was counted only a few times. The chain has TRBV7-3 and TRBJ2-3, with D perhaps matching TRBD1 (5 bases). V was trimmed by 5 bases and J by 4 bases, leaving 10 bases between them. The germline CDR1 and CDR2 sequences are SGHTA and FQGTGA. The CDR3 consists of 13 residues. CDR3 residues: CASSPWGADTQYF. CDR3 bases: TGTGCCAGCAGCCCGTGGGGCGCAGATACGCAGTATTTT.

V gene TRBV2 combines with J gene TRBJ1-5; 8 bases align to TRBD1. The CDR3 sequence is 16 residues long. V was clipped by 1 base and J by 3 bases; unmatched bases: 5. Germline V CDR1 and CDR2: SNHLY, FYNNEI. CDR3 region: CASSEVQGGINQPQHF. The DNA for the CDR3 is TGTGCCAGCAGTGAAGTACAGGGGGGGATCAATCAGCCCCAGCATTTT.

The chain recombines TRBV6-1 with TRBJ1-1; D is unresolved. Trimming removed 5 bases from V and 5 bases from J, with 15 bases in between. The CDR3 contains 14 residues. The germline CDR1 and CDR2 sequences are MNHNS and SASEGT. The CDR3 DNA reads as TGTGCCAGCAGTCCCGGCAGTTTAGCGACTGAAGCTTTCTTT. This encodes CASSPGSLATEAFF.

The gene calls are TRBV12-2 and TRBJ2-7; the table's D call, TRBD1, has no DNA check behind it. TRBV12-2 is described as a pseudogene. The CDR3 loop spans 14 amino acids. The chain's CDR3 is CASRLGGGEHEQYF. The CDR3 bases are TGTGCAAGTCGCTTAGGAGGGGGAGAACACGAGCAGTACTTC.

This clone was counted only a few times. Here the CDR3 omits its conserved ending phenylalanine or tryptophan, so a read error is the likely source. The limits of the CDR3 on the DNA are not certain, so only TCRdb's listed CDR3 is given. V usage is TRBV21-1 and J usage is TRBJ2-7; TRBD2 reflects the table's D call only, with no check against the DNA. TRBV21-1 corresponds to a pseudogene. From its first to its last residue, the CDR3 has 10 amino acids. The CDR3 sequence is CASWVGRGLS.

V usage is TRBV19 and J usage is TRBJ2-1; D ambiguous. Trimming pared 1 base from V and 7 bases from J, leaving 5 bases between. Germline values: CDR1 LNHDA, CDR2 SQIVND (reference sequence). The CDR3 has 12 residues. This CDR3 is CASSIAGNEQFF. CDR3 nucleotide sequence: TGTGCCAGTAGTATAGCCGGGAATGAGCAGTTCTTC.

CDR3 nucleotide sequence: TGCGCCAGCAGCACGGACAGGATCCTAGGGATTTACGAGCAGTACTTC. Its protein product is CASSTDRILGIYEQYF. The rearrangement uses TRBV5-1 and TRBJ2-7; TRBD1 matches 7 bases. Germline CDR1 reads SGHRS; CDR2 reads YFSETQ. V was pared by 4 bases and J by 4 bases, with 14 bases of the junction left unmatched. This CDR3 contains 16 residues. Supplemented by reference TRBV5-1 and TRBJ2-7, the full variable domain reads KAGVTQTPRYLIKTRGQQVTLSCSPISGHRSVSWYQQTPGQGLQFLFEYFSETQRNKGNFPGRFSGRQFSNSRSEMNVSTLELGDSALYLCASSTDRILGIYEQYFGPGTRLTVT.

The chain carries TRBV4-1 and TRBJ2-7; D is ambiguous. Germline lookup yields CDR1 MGHRA and CDR2 YSYEKL. V lost 0 bases to trimming and J lost 3 bases, with 12 bases between them. CDR3 size: 15 residues. The CDR3 loop is CASSQEPRPGYEQYF. Written as DNA, the CDR3 is TGCGCCAGCAGCCAAGAACCCCGGCCGGGCTACGAGCAGTACTTC.

This clone was recorded once. The V gene is TRBV6-6, the J gene TRBJ1-1; no clear D gene. The CDR3 consists of 12 residues. The V gene lost 4 bases and the J gene lost 1 base, with 4 bases spanning the gap. Germline V gene data show CDR1 as MNHNY and CDR2 as SVGAGI (reference sequence). As DNA, the CDR3 is TGTGCCAGCAGTTCGGGGAACACTGAAGCTTTCTTT. Translating it yields CASSSGNTEAFF.

This chain joins TRBV12-5 and TRBJ2-3; maybe TRBD1 (7 bases). Germline V gene data show CDR1 as LGHNT and CDR2 as FRNRAP. The CDR3 length is 15 residues. Trimming pared 1 base from V and 5 bases from J, leaving 13 bases between. The chain's CDR3 is CASGLGDREVDTQYF. The CDR3 DNA reads as TGTGCTAGTGGTTTGGGCGACAGGGAGGTAGATACGCAGTATTTT.

The chain combines TRBV18 with TRBJ1-4, with D perhaps matching TRBD1 (6 bases). There are 15 residues in the CDR3. The ends were cut back, 3 bases at V and 8 bases at J, with 16 bases in the middle. The V gene's germline CDR1 is KGHSH and CDR2 LQKENI. CDR3 residues: CASSPSLQGKEKLFF. Here the CDR3 DNA reads TGTGCCAGCTCACCTAGTTTACAGGGTAAAGAAAAACTGTTTTTT. Filled out from reference TRBV18 and TRBJ1-4, the complete variable domain reads NAGVMQNPRHLVRRRGQEARLRCSPMKGHSHVYWYRQLPEEGLKFMVYLQKENIIDESGMPKERFSAEFPKEGPSILRIQQVVRGDSAAYFCASSPSLQGKEKLFFGSGTQLSVL.

J is TRBJ1-2 and V is TRBV4-1; D might be TRBD1 (5 bases). The ends were cut back, 5 bases at V and 8 bases at J, with 21 bases in the middle. Germline loops: CDR1 MGHRA, CDR2 YSYEKL. This CDR3 contains 15 residues. The CDR3 is CASSSQGQGYRGYTF. Here the CDR3 DNA reads TGCGCCAGCAGCTCGCAGGGCCAGGGTTACAGGGGCTACACCTTC.

The chain is built from TRBV5-6 and TRBJ2-7, with 8 bases lining up with TRBD2. V lost 6 bases, J lost 0 bases, and 8 bases stayed unmatched. CDR3 length equals 15 residues. Germline V CDR1 and CDR2: SGHDT, YYEEEE. The CDR3 bases are TGTGCCAGCATACATAGCGGGGCCAGCTCCTACGAGCAGTACTTC. The encoded protein is CASIHSGASSYEQYF.

The chain carries TRBV30 and TRBJ2-7; 13 nucleotides match TRBD2. The germline gives CDR1 GTSNPN, CDR2 SVGIG (reference sequence). The trim removed 5 bases at V and 2 bases at J, leaving 0 bases unmatched. The CDR3 spans 13 residues. DNA of the CDR3: TGTGCCTGGGGACTAGCGGGAGCCTACGAGCAGTACTTC. Its protein is CAWGLAGAYEQYF.

The chain has TRBV7-9 and TRBJ2-7, with D possibly being TRBD2 (6 bases). V lost 0 bases to trimming and J lost 4 bases, with 10 bases between them. Germline assignment: CDR1 SEHNR and CDR2 FQNEAQ (reference sequence). There are 14 residues in the CDR3. CDR3 residues: CASSLAGGMYEQYF. The CDR3 region has the DNA TGTGCCAGCAGCTTAGCGGGAGGAATGTACGAGCAGTACTTC. The full variable domain, with the rest looked up from reference TRBV7-9 and TRBJ2-7, is DTGVSQNPRHKITKRGQNVTFRCDPISEHNRLYWYRQTLGQGPEFLTYFQNEAQLEKSRLLSDRFSAERPKGSFSTLEIQRTEQGDSAMYLCASSLAGGMYEQYFGPGTRLTVT.

The V and J genes are TRBV15 and TRBJ2-4; a possible D gene is TRBD2 (6 bases). Germline CDR1 LNHNV, CDR2 YYDKDF (reference sequence). This CDR3 region has 16 residues. V lost 3 bases to trimming and J lost 4 bases, with 16 bases between them. The CDR3 DNA reads TGTGCCACCAGCAGGGGGAGGTTAGCGGAGAAAAACATTCAGTACTTC. Its protein product is CATSRGRLAEKNIQYF. Together with reference TRBV15 and TRBJ2-4, the CDR3 gives the full variable domain: DAMVIQNPRYQVTQFGKPVTLSCSQTLNHNVMYWYQQKSSQAPKLLFHYYDKDFNNEADTPDNFQSRRPNTSFCFLDIRSPGLGDTAMYLCATSRGRLAEKNIQYFGAGTRLSVL.

The V call is TRBV10-3, the J call TRBJ1-1, with D possibly being TRBD1 (5 bases). This CDR3 is 14 amino acids long. Trimming removed 7 bases from V and 7 bases from J, with 19 bases in between. Germline V gene lookup returns CDR1 ENHRY and CDR2 SYGVKD. Written as DNA, the CDR3 is TGTGCCATCACCGTGGGGGACTTAGAGGGTGAAGCTTTCTTT. Amino acid sequence: CAITVGDLEGEAFF.

This chain joins TRBV11-2 and TRBJ1-2; D is undetermined. Trimming pared 0 bases from V and 2 bases from J, leaving 7 bases between. The CDR3 loop spans 14 amino acids. Germline V gene data show CDR1 as SGHAT and CDR2 as FQNNGV. Here the CDR3 reads CASSLDQENYGYTF. The CDR3, as DNA: TGTGCCAGCAGCTTAGACCAGGAAAACTATGGCTACACCTTC.

This clone was found a few times. The chain has TRBV5-6 and TRBJ2-3, with D possibly TRBD1 on 6 matching bases. The germline CDR1 and CDR2 sequences are SGHDT and YYEEEE. V was clipped by 1 base and J by 4 bases, with 13 bases between them. This CDR3 contains 15 residues. Here the CDR3 DNA reads TGTGCCAGCAGCTTGTTGGGGGCAGAAGCAGATACGCAGTATTTT. Amino acids: CASSLLGAEADTQYF.

The V gene is TRBV4-1, the J gene TRBJ1-5; D is ambiguous. Germline loops: CDR1 MGHRA, CDR2 YSYEKL. The CDR3 is made up of 15 amino acids. Between the trimmed V and J ends, which lost 3 bases and 5 bases, there was a span of 14 bases. This CDR3 is CASSHLAGGYQPQHF. CDR3 DNA sequence: TGCGCCAGCAGCCACCTCGCAGGAGGTTATCAGCCCCAGCATTTT.

This clone has more than one count but fewer than ten. This sequence joins TRBV7-2 and TRBJ1-2; tentatively, D is TRBD1 (6 bases). The CDR3 has 16 amino acids. Germline CDR1 SGHTA, CDR2 FQGNSA. The V end lost 4 bases, the J end lost 4 bases, and 19 bases lay between the germline ends. The CDR3 bases are TGTGCCAGCAGCTCCTCCTCGGGGGGGCGAAGCTATGGCTACACCTTC. This codes for CASSSSSGGRSYGYTF.

The V call is TRBV5-6, the J call TRBJ1-2; weak D call: TRBD1 (6 bases). The CDR3 is 13 residues long. Deletions cut 1 base from V and 8 bases from J, with 12 bases between. The germline V gene encodes CDR1 SGHDT and CDR2 YYEEEE. CDR3 nucleotide sequence: TGTGCCAGCAGCTTGTGGGGGGGCCTAGGCTACACCTTC. Protein sequence: CASSLWGGLGYTF.

The rearrangement links TRBV6-1 to TRBJ1-2; a possible D gene is TRBD1 (6 bases). The CDR3 contains 13 residues. Germline values: CDR1 MNHNS, CDR2 SASEGT. V lost 8 bases, J lost 0 bases, and 10 bases lay in between. The CDR3 here is CASPGTPNYGYTF. CDR3 in DNA: TGTGCCAGCCCCGGGACACCTAACTATGGCTACACCTTC.